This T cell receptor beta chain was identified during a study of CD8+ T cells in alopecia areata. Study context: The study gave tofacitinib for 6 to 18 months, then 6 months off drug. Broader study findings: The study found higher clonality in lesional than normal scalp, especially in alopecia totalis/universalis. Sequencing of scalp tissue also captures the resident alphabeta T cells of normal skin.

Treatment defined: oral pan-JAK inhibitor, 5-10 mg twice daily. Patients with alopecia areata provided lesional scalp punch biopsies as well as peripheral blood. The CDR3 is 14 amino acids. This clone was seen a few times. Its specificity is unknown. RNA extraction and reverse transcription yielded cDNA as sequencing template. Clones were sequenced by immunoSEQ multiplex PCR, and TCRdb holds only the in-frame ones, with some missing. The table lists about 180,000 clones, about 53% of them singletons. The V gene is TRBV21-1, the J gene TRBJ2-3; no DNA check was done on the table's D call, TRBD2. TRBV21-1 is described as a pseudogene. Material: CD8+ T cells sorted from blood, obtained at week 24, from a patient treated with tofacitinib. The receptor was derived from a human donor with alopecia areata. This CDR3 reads CATRSSVCTDTQYF. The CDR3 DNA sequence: TGTGCCACCCGATCTAGCGTGTGCACAGATACGCAGTATTTT.